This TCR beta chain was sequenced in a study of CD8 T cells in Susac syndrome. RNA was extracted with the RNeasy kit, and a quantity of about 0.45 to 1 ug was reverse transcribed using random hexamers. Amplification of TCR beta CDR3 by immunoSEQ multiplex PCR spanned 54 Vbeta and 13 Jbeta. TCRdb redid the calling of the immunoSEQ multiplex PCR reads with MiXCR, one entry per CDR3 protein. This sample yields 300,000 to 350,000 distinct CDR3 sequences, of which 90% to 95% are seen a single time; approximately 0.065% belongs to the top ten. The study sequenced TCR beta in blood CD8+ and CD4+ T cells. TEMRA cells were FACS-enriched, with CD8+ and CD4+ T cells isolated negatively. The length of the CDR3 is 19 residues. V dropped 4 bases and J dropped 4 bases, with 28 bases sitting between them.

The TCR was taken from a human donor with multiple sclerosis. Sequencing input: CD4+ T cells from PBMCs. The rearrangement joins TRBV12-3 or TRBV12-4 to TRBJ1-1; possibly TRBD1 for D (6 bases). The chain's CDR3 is CASSSRTGWAMVGVTEAFF. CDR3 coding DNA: TGTGCCAGCAGTTCGCGTACAGGGTGGGCAATGGTGGGAGTCACTGAAGCTTTCTTT.